The clone carrying this TCR beta chain showed up just once. This record belongs to a study of blood T cell repertoires in COVID-19. In the study overall: Some COVID-19 samples were acute and others convalescent; all came from the United States, Italy and Spain. Sources were T cells, B-cell-depleted T cells, or PBMCs; the material itself was cDNA or gDNA.

Original processing notes: Reference gene primer amplification yielded estimated nucleated cell counts. The assay was immunoSEQ multiplex PCR, and TCRdb's table has in-frame clones only and misses some. V and J calls and clone size are copied from that table; D and trimming were computed from the DNA. Among 90,000 to 100,000 clones listed, 70% to 90% were seen once. Germline loops: CDR1 LGHNA, CDR2 YNFKEQ. Between the trimmed V and J ends, which lost 2 bases and 2 bases, there was a span of 9 bases. The CDR3 totals 14 residues. Specimen: peripheral blood. The chain couples TRBV4-2 to TRBJ1-1, with D hard to call. The receptor was derived from a woman aged 55-70 years with COVID-19, enrolled during active disease. The chain's CDR3 is CASSQRDTNTEAFF. The CDR3 region has the DNA TGTGCCAGCAGCCAAAGAGACACTAACACTGAAGCTTTCTTT.